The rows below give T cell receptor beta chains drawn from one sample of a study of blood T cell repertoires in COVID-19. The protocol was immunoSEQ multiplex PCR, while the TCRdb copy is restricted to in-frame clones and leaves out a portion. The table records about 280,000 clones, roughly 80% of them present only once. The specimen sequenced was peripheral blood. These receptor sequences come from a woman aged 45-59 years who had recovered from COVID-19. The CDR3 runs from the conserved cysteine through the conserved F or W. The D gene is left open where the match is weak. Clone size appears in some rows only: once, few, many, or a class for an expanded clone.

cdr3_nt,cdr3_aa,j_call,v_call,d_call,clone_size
TGTGCCAGCAGTTACACGGGGGAAAATTCACCCCTCCACTTT,CASSYTGENSPLHF,TRBJ1-6,TRBV6-2/TRBV6-3,.,many
TGTGCCAGTAGCAGACGCGACAGGGGGCTGAATCAGCCCCAGCATTTT,CASSRRDRGLNQPQHF,TRBJ1-5,TRBV19,TRBD1,once
TGTGCCAGTAGGGGAACAGGGAAAGAGACCCAGTACTTC,CASRGTGKETQYF,TRBJ2-5,TRBV27,.,.
TGTGCCAGCAGCCAAGATCTAGGGGGAGTGGATAATTCACCCCTCCACTTT,CASSQDLGGVDNSPLHF,TRBJ1-6,TRBV4-2,.,.
TGTGCTAGTGGTTCAGGGGGTACGCAGTATTTT,CASGSGGTQYF,TRBJ2-3,TRBV12-5,TRBD1,.
TGCGCCAGCAGCTTGTTGGAGGAAGAGCAGTTCTTC,CASSLLEEEQFF,TRBJ2-1,TRBV5-1,.,.
TGTGCCAGCAGCTTAGTGAGGGGGTCAACCTCTGGAAACACCATATATTTT,CASSLVRGSTSGNTIYF,TRBJ1-3,TRBV7-8,.,once
TGTGCCAGCAGCTCGGGGGGGCGGGGCACAGATACGCAGTATTTT,CASSSGGRGTDTQYF,TRBJ2-3,TRBV11-2,TRBD2,.
TGTGCCAGCAGCTTGCCAATTGGACAGGGCTACTCCTACGAGCAGTACTTC,CASSLPIGQGYSYEQYF,TRBJ2-7,TRBV5-4,TRBD1,.
TGTGCCAGCAGTGAAGCCAGGGGGGTAAGGGCTTATGGCTACACCTTC,CASSEARGVRAYGYTF,TRBJ1-2,TRBV6-1,TRBD1,few
TGCGCCAGCAGCCAAGTGGATATGGGCCTTGGCACCGGGGAGCTGTTTTTT,CASSQVDMGLGTGELFF,TRBJ2-2,TRBV4-1,.,.
TGTGCCAGCAGCGGGGGACAGGGACGTCAGCCCCAGCATTTT,CASSGGQGRQPQHF,TRBJ1-5,TRBV2,TRBD1,.
TGCGCCAGCAGCCAAAAGACAGGGGGTAGGAACACTGAAGCTTTCTTT,CASSQKTGGRNTEAFF,TRBJ1-1,TRBV4-1,TRBD1,once
TGTGCCAGCAGTGCCCGGGACACCTACGAGCAGTACTTC,CASSARDTYEQYF,TRBJ2-7,TRBV5-6,.,many
TGTGCCAGCAGATCTAGCGGGGTCCAAGAGACCCAGTACTTC,CASRSSGVQETQYF,TRBJ2-5,TRBV7-2,TRBD2,few
TGTGCCAGCACCTCGACAGGGAACTACAATCAGCCCCAGCATTTT,CASTSTGNYNQPQHF,TRBJ1-5,TRBV6-5,TRBD1,.
TGTGCCAGCAGTTTATCGGTTTCCACCGGACATAGGGATGGCTACACCTTC,CASSLSVSTGHRDGYTF,TRBJ1-2,TRBV27,.,once
TGCAGTGCTAGTGGCCTAGCGGGAGGTTTAAACGAGCAGTACTTC,CSASGLAGGLNEQYF,TRBJ2-7,TRBV20-1,TRBD2,.
TGTGCCAGCAGTGAACAGGACAGGCTAAATGAGCAGTTCTTC,CASSEQDRLNEQFF,TRBJ2-1,TRBV2,TRBD1,.
TGTGCCAGCAGCCAAGGCAGGGACAGATCCTACGAGCAGTACTTC,CASSQGRDRSYEQYF,TRBJ2-7,TRBV4-2,TRBD1,once
TGTGCCAGCAACAGGGACACTAATGAAAAACTGTTTTTT,CASNRDTNEKLFF,TRBJ1-4,TRBV2,.,.
TGTGCCAGCAGCCGACGTGCGGGAGGTTGGGAGACCCAGTACTTC,CASSRRAGGWETQYF,TRBJ2-5,TRBV6-5,TRBD2,.
TGCAGTGCTAGTGGGACAGTACTACAAGAGACCCAGTACTTC,CSASGTVLQETQYF,TRBJ2-5,TRBV20-1,TRBD1,.
TGTGCCAGCAGTGGCCAGGGTAAGGGCTCTGAAGCTTTCTTT,CASSGQGKGSEAFF,TRBJ1-1,TRBV25-1,.,.
TGTGCCAGCAGTCTTACCTCGGGACAGCCATACAATGAGCAGTTCTTC,CASSLTSGQPYNEQFF,TRBJ2-1,TRBV28,TRBD1,.
TGTGCCAGCAGCCACGGGGAGCTGTTTTTT,CASSHGELFF,TRBJ2-2,TRBV5-8,.,.
TGTGCCAGCAGGCCCCCCGGGACAGGGTTCTTTGAGCAGTTCTTC,CASRPPGTGFFEQFF,TRBJ2-1,TRBV7-8,TRBD1,.
TGTGCCAGCAAGACAAACATGAACACTGAAGCTTTCTTT,CASKTNMNTEAFF,TRBJ1-1,TRBV6-5,.,few
TGTGCCATCAGCAAGACTAGCGGGGGATCCTACAATGAGCAGTTCTTC,CAISKTSGGSYNEQFF,TRBJ2-1,TRBV10-3,TRBD2,.
TGTGCTCACGCCTCAACCGGGACAGCGAACACTGAAGCTTTCTTT,CAHASTGTANTEAFF,TRBJ1-1,TRBV10-3,TRBD1,.
TGTGCCAGTAGCGAGGGGGAACTAGAGACCCAGTACTTC,CASSEGELETQYF,TRBJ2-5,TRBV28,.,.
TGTGCCAGTAGTATAATGGGAGGGAACACTGAAGCTTTCTTT,CASSIMGGNTEAFF,TRBJ1-1,TRBV19,.,large
TGCGCCAGCAGCCAAGATGGCGCGGGGGCGGGGAGCAATCAGCCCCAGCATTTT,CASSQDGAGAGSNQPQHF,TRBJ1-5,TRBV4-3,.,.
TGTGCCAGCAGCCCCTCCACTAGCGTAGGAGGAGAGACCCAGTACTTC,CASSPSTSVGGETQYF,TRBJ2-5,TRBV9,TRBD2,.
TGTGCCAGCTCACCTGGGACAGGGGGCATCGATGGCTACACCTTC,CASSPGTGGIDGYTF,TRBJ1-2,TRBV18,TRBD1,.
TGTGCCAGTACCCCGGACAGTCTCGCCGAGCAGTACTTC,CASTPDSLAEQYF,TRBJ2-7,TRBV19,.,.
TGTGCCAGCAGCCACCAGTTCTACGAGCAGTACTTC,CASSHQFYEQYF,TRBJ2-7,TRBV3-1/TRBV3-2,.,few
TGTGCCACCAGCAGAGATCGAGGAACGCTGGAGGCTTTCTTT,CATSRDRGTLEAFF,TRBJ1-1,TRBV15,.,.
TGTGCCAGCAGCTTAGCCGGGTTCAACACTGAAGCTTTCTTT,CASSLAGFNTEAFF,TRBJ1-1,TRBV7-3,.,.
TGTGCCAGCAGCCAAAGGACAGGGGCCAGAAAACTGTTTTTT,CASSQRTGARKLFF,TRBJ1-4,TRBV3-1/TRBV3-2,TRBD1,.
TGCGCCAGCAGCTTTCAGGGGGCGGCTGGGGAGACCCAGTACTTC,CASSFQGAAGETQYF,TRBJ2-5,TRBV5-1,TRBD1,.
TGTGCCAGCAGCTTGGTCAGGGGTAATGAAAAACTGTTTTTT,CASSLVRGNEKLFF,TRBJ1-4,TRBV5-8,.,.
TGTGCCAGCAGCCCCCCGGAACCCGGGGATACGCAGTATTTT,CASSPPEPGDTQYF,TRBJ2-3,TRBV2,.,.
TGTGCCACCAGTGATTTCGGTGGGCAGGGCCCCCACAATGAGCAGTTCTTC,CATSDFGGQGPHNEQFF,TRBJ2-1,TRBV24-1,.,.
TGTGCCAGTACCCGGACAGGGCCTTATAATTCACCCCTCCACTTT,CASTRTGPYNSPLHF,TRBJ1-6,TRBV19,TRBD1,.
TGTGCCAGCAGCCAAGACCGTTACGAGCAGTACTTC,CASSQDRYEQYF,TRBJ2-7,TRBV14,.,few
TGTGCCACCAGCAGAGAAACCCGGACAGGGAGACGAGCCTATAATTCACCCCTCCACTTT,CATSRETRTGRRAYNSPLHF,TRBJ1-6,TRBV15,TRBD1,.
TGCGCCAGCAGCTTATACAGGGGTTCGGGCACCGGGGAGCTGTTTTTT,CASSLYRGSGTGELFF,TRBJ2-2,TRBV5-1,TRBD1,.
TGTGCCAGCAGCTTATTACACCTCGGGGGTGGCTACACCTTC,CASSLLHLGGGYTF,TRBJ1-2,TRBV7-9,.,.
TGTGCCAGCAGCTTAAGGGAGAGCCTTAATGAAAAACTGTTTTTT,CASSLRESLNEKLFF,TRBJ1-4,TRBV7-2,.,.
TGCGCCAGCAGCCCTAATAACAGGGTCGACTATGGCTACACCTTC,CASSPNNRVDYGYTF,TRBJ1-2,TRBV5-1,.,.
TGTGCCACCAGTCCGCGATGGGGGGGGTGGAATGAGCAGTTCTTC,CATSPRWGGWNEQFF,TRBJ2-1,TRBV24-1,TRBD2,.
TGTGCCAGCTCACCAACCTCGAGACTAGCGAGGGAGCAGTTCTTC,CASSPTSRLAREQFF,TRBJ2-1,TRBV18,TRBD2,.